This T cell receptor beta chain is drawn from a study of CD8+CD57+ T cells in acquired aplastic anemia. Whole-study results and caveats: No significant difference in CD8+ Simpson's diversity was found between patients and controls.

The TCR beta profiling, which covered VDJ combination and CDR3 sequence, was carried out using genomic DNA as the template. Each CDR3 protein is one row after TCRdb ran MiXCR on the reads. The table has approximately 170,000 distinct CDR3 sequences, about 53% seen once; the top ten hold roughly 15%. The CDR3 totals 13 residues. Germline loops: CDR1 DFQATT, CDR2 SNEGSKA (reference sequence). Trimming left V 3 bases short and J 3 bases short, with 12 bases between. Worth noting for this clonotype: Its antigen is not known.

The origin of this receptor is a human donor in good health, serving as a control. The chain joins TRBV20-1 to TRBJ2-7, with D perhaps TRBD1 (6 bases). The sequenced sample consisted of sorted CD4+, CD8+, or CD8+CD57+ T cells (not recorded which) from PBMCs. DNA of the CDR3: TGCAGTGCTAGGACGGACAGAGACTACGAGCAGTACTTC. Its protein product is CSARTDRDYEQYF.